This TCR beta chain emerged from a study of tumor-infiltrating lymphocytes in primary liver carcinoma. The study's findings and limits: The overlap of tumor-adjacent and tumor-blood pairs was smaller than that of tumor region pairs. Blood trailed tumors significantly in top-250-clone fraction (p = 0.039).

Germline V lookup: CDR1 SGHNT, CDR2 YENEEA. The CDR3 has 15 amino acids. V lost 5 bases, J lost 2 bases, and 15 bases lay in between. Priming with a constant-region primer yielded TCR beta cDNA from 400 to 500 ng total RNA. Nested multiplex PCR, run for three rounds with slightly modified ARM-PCR, yielded TCR beta libraries. Researchers ran the first two PCR rounds for around 10 cycles each with TRBV1-TRBV30 forward primers and a C-beta reverse primer. MiXCR was run by TCRdb on the multiplex PCR reads, yielding one entry per CDR3 protein. Among more than 90,000 distinct CDR3 sequences listed, about 70% were seen once. Investigators took RNA and DNA out together from approximately 22-30 mg of unsorted bulk tissue. Concerning this clonotype: Its antigen is as yet unknown.

The TCR sequence derives from a woman aged 55-70 years with primary liver carcinoma and hepatitis B virus infection. Source material: liver tumor tissue from sampling region 2. Subset: tumor region T2, inferior pole. This chain connects TRBV11-3 to TRBJ2-5; a possible D gene is TRBD1 (6 bases). Written as DNA, the CDR3 is TGTGCCAGCAGCCAGTGGGACACCTATCAAGAGACCCAGTACTTC. Translating gives CASSQWDTYQETQYF.